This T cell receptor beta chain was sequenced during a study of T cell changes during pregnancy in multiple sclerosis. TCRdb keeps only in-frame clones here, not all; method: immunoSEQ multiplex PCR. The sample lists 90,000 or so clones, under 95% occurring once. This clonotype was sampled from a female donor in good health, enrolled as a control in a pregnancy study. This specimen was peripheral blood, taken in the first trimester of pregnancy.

The CDR3 reads CASSQDGDRGPHQPQHF. Here the CDR3 DNA reads TGCGCCAGCAGCCAAGACGGTGACAGGGGGCCCCATCAGCCCCAGCATTTT. V gene TRBV4-1 combines with J gene TRBJ1-5, with 10 positions matching TRBD1. V shed 0 bases and J 5 bases; nucleotides not matched to a gene: 7. CDR3 size: 17 residues. The germline V gene encodes CDR1 MGHRA and CDR2 YSYEKL.